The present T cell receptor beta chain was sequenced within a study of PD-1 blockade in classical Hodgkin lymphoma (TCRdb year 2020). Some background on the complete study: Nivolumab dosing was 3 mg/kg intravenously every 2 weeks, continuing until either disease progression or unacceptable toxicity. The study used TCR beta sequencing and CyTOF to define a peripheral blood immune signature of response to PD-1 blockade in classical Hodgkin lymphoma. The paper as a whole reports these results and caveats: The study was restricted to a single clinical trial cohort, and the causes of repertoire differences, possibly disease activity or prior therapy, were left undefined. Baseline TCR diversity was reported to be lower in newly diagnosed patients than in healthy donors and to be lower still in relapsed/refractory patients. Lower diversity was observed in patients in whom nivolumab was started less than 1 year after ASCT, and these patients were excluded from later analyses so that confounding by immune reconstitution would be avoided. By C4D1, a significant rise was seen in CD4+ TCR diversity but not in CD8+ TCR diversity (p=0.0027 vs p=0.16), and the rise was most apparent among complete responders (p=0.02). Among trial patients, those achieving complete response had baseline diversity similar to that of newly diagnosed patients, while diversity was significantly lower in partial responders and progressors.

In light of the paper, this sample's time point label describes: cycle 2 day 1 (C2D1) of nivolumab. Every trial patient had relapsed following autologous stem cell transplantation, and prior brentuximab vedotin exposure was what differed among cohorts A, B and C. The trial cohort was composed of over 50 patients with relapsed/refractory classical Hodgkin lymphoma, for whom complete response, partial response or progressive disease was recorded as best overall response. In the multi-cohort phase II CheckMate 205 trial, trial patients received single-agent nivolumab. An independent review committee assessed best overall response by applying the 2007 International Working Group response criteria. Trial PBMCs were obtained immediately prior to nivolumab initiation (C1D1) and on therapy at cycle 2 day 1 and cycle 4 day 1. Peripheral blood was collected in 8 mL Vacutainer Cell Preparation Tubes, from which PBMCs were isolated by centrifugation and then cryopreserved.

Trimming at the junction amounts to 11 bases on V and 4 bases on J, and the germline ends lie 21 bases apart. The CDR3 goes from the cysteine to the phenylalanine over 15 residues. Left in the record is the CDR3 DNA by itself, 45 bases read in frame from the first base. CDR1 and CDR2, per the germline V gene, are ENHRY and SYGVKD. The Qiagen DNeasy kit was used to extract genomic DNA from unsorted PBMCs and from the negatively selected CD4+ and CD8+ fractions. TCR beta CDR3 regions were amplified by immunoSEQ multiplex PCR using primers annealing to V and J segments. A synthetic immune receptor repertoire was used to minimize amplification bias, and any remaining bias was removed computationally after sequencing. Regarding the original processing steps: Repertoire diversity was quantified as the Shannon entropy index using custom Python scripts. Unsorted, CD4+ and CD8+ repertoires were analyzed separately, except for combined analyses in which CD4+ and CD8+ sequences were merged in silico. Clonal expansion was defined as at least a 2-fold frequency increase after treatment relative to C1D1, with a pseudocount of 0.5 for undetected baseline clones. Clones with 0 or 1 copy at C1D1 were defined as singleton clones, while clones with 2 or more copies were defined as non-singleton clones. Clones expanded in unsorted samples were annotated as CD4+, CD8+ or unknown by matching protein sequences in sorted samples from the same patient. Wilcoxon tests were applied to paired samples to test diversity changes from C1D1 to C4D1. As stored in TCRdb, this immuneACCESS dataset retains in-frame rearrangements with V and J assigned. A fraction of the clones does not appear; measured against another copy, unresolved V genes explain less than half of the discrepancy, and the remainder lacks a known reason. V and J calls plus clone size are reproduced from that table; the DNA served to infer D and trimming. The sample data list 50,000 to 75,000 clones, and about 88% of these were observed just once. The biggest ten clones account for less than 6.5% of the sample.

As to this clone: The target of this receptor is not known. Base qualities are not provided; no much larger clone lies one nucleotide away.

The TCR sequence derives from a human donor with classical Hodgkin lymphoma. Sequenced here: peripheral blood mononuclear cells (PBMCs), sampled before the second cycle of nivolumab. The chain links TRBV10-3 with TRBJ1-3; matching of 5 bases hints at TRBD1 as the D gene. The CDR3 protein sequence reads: CASLYPGSAGNTIYF. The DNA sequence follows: TGTGCCTCCCTATATCCAGGGTCAGCGGGAAACACCATATATTTT.